Listed here are 10 T cell receptor beta chains from one sample, sequenced in a study of blood T cell repertoires in COVID-19. Only in-frame clones appear in the TCRdb table, and some are missing; sequencing was by immunoSEQ multiplex PCR. The sample lists 300,000 to 350,000 clones; around 90% were seen once. The sequencing sample was made of peripheral blood. The receptors were gathered from a man between 18 and 35 years old with active or convalescent COVID-19.

The chain has TRBV20-1 and TRBJ2-1; 10 bases line up with TRBD2. The CDR3 loop spans 14 amino acids. V was pared by 3 bases and J by 4 bases, with 3 bases of the junction left unmatched. Germline CDR1 is DFQATT and CDR2 is SNEGSKA (reference sequence). The CDR3 DNA is TGCAGTGCTAGTCCAGCGGGAGGGTACAATGAGCAGTTCTTC. Protein: CSASPAGGYNEQFF.

The gene calls are TRBV2 and TRBJ1-1; D is ambiguous. V lost 7 bases and J lost 11, with 17 bases in between. Germline assignment: CDR1 SNHLY and CDR2 FYNNEI. This CDR3 comprises 12 residues. The CDR3 coding sequence is TGTGCCAGCAAAGAAGGGTCGGACTGGGCTTTCTTT. Protein product: CASKEGSDWAFF.

The gene calls are TRBV19 and TRBJ1-1, with no clear D. Germline V gene sequence: CDR1 LNHDA, CDR2 SQIVND (reference sequence). V lost 8 bases to trimming and J lost 6 bases, with 16 bases between them. The length of the CDR3 is 13 residues. CDR3 sequence (DNA): TGTGCCAGTCAACCTAATGGGCAGTCTGAAGCTTTCTTT. Its translation: CASQPNGQSEAFF.

CDR3 DNA sequence: TGTGCCAGCTGGGGGGAATCTGGAAACACCATATATTTT. Encoded protein: CASWGESGNTIYF. The chain is built from TRBV18 and TRBJ1-3; possible D gene TRBD1, 5 bases. This CDR3 is 13 amino acids long. The V end lost 7 bases, the J end lost 1 base, and 8 bases lay between the germline ends. Germline V CDR1 and CDR2: KGHSH, LQKENI.

The gene calls are TRBV9 and TRBJ1-3; D gene uncertain. Per germline, CDR1 SGDLS and CDR2 YYNGEE. The germline V and J ends were trimmed by 2 bases and 1 base, with 10 bases remaining between them. The CDR3 sequence is 15 residues long. CDR3 protein: CASSVIGGSGNTIYF. The CDR3 region has the DNA TGTGCCAGCAGCGTTATCGGAGGGTCTGGAAACACCATATATTTT.

The chain employs TRBV27 and TRBJ1-5, with a weak D call TRBD1 (5 bases). Germline CDR1 MNHEY, CDR2 SMNVEV (reference sequence). V was trimmed by 6 bases and J by 12 bases, leaving 21 bases between them. The CDR3 sequence is 14 residues long. Here the CDR3 DNA reads TGTGCCAGCAGACGTGGCCAGGGCGAAATGATCCAGCATTTT. Translated, it gives CASRRGQGEMIQHF.

The chain combines TRBV28 with TRBJ1-2; 7 bases agree with TRBD1. The J segment lost 3 bases and the V segment lost 6 bases, leaving 7 bases of the junction unmatched. The CDR3 spans 14 residues. CDR1 and CDR2 from the germline V gene are MDHEN and SYDVKM. CDR3 sequence: CASSQRQGYYGYTF. The CDR3 DNA is TGTGCCAGCAGCCAGAGACAGGGCTACTATGGCTACACCTTC.

This rearrangement joins TRBV4-2 to TRBJ2-7; 14 bases align to TRBD2. Germline-derived CDR1 and CDR2 are LGHNA and YNFKEQ. There are 17 residues in the CDR3. V was pared by 4 bases and J by 5 bases, with 10 bases of the junction left unmatched. The CDR3 DNA follows: TGTGCCAGCAGCCCCTCCGGACTAGCGGGAGGTTTCCACGAGCAGTACTTC. Amino acids: CASSPSGLAGGFHEQYF.

With respect to this clone: This sample includes further DNA sequences coding for the same CDR3. The V call is TRBV27, the J call TRBJ1-2, with D uncertain. Trimming pared 3 bases from V and 2 bases from J, leaving 7 bases between. This CDR3 contains 13 residues. The germline V gene has CDR1 MNHEY and CDR2 SMNVEV (reference sequence). The CDR3 DNA reads TGTGCCAGCAGTTTGAGCCGAAACTATGGCTACACCTTC. As protein: CASSLSRNYGYTF.

The gene calls are TRBV7-6 and TRBJ2-1; the D gene is possibly TRBD1 (5 bases). Germline V gene lookup returns CDR1 SGHVS and CDR2 FNYEAQ. V gave up 1 base and J gave up 0 bases, with 10 bases separating them. This CDR3 spans 16 amino acids. The CDR3 DNA is TGTGCCAGCAGCTTAGAGGGGTCTAGCTCCTACAATGAGCAGTTCTTC. Protein sequence: CASSLEGSSSYNEQFF.